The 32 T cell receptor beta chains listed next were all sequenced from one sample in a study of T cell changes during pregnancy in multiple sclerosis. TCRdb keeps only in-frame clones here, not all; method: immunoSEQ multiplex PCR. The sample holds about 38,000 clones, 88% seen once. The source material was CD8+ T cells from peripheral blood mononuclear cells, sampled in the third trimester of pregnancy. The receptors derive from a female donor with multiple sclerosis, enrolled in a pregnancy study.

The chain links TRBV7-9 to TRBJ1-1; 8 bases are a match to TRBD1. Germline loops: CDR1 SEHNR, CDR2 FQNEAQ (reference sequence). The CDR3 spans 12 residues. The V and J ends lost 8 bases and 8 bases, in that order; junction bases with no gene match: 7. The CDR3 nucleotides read TGTGCCAGCCACAAAGGGACAGGAGAAGCTTTCTTT. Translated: CASHKGTGEAFF.

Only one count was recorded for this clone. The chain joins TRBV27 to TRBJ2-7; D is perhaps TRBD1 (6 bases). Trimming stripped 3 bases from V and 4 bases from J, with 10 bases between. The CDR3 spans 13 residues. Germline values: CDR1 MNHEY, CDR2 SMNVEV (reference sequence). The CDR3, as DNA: TGTGCCAGCAGTTTTAACAGGGTTTACGAGCAGTACTTC. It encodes CASSFNRVYEQYF.

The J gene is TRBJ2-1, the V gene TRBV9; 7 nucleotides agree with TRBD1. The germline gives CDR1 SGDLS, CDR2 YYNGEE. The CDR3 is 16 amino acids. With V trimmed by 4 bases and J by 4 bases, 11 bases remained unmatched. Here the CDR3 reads CASSPRQGMGYNEQFF. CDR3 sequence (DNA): TGTGCCAGCAGCCCACGACAGGGTATGGGGTACAATGAGCAGTTCTTC.

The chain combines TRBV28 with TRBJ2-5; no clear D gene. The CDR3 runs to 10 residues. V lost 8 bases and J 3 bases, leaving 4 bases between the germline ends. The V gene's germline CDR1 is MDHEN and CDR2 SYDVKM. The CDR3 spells CASFKETQYF. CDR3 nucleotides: TGTGCCAGCTTTAAAGAGACCCAGTACTTC. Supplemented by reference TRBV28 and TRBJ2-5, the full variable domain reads DVKVTQSSRYLVKRTGEKVFLECVQDMDHENMFWYRQDPGLGLRLIYFSYDVKMKEKGDIPEGYSVSREKKERFSLILESASTNQTSMYLCASFKETQYFGPGTRLLVL.

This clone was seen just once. The CDR3 DNA follows: TGTGCCAGCAGCTCTTTAGTCGACAGGGTGGATGAGCAGTTCTTC. As protein: CASSSLVDRVDEQFF. The chain has TRBV11-2 and TRBJ2-1; the match to TRBD1 covers 7 bases. V shed 4 bases and J 8 bases; nucleotides not matched to a gene: 11. In germline, CDR1 is SGHAT, CDR2 FQNNGV. This CDR3 is built from 15 residues. Full variable domain (remainder filled in from reference TRBV11-2 and TRBJ2-1): EAGVAQSPRYKIIEKRQSVAFWCNPISGHATLYWYQQILGQGPKLLIQFQNNGVVDDSQLPKDRFSAERLKGVDSTLKIQPAKLEDSAVYLCASSSLVDRVDEQFFGPGTRLTVL.

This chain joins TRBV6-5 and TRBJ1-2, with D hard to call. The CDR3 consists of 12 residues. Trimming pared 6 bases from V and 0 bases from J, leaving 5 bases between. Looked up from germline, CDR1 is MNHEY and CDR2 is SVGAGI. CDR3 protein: CASSPANYGYTF. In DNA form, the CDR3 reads TGTGCCAGCAGCCCCGCTAACTATGGCTACACCTTC.

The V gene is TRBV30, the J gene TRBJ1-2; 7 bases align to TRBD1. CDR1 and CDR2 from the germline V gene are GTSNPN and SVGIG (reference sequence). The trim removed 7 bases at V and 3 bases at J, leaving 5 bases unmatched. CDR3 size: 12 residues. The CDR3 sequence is CAYRDSYYGYTF. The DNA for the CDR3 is TGTGCCTACCGGGACAGCTACTATGGCTACACCTTC.

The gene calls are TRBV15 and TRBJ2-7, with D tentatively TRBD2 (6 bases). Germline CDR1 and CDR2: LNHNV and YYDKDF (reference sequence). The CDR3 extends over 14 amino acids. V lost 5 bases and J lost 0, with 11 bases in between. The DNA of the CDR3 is TGTGCCACCAGCGCGCGGGACGGCTCCTACGAGCAGTACTTC. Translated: CATSARDGSYEQYF.

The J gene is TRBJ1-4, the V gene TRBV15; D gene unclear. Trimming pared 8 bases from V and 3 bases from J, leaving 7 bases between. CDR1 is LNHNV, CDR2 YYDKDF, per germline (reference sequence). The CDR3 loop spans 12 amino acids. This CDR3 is CATGEANEKLFF. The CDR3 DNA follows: TGTGCCACCGGCGAGGCTAATGAAAAACTGTTTTTT. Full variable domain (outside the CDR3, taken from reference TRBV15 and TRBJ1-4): DAMVIQNPRYQVTQFGKPVTLSCSQTLNHNVMYWYQQKSSQAPKLLFHYYDKDFNNEADTPDNFQSRRPNTSFCFLDIRSPGLGDTAMYLCATGEANEKLFFGSGTQLSVL.

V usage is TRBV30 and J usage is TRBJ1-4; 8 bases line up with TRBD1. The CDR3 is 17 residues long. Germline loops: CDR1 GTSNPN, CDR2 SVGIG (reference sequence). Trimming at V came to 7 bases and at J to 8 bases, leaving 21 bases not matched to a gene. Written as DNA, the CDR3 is TGTGCCTCAAAAATCACCCGGACAGGGCGGGTGAGAGAAAAACTGTTTTTT. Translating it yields CASKITRTGRVREKLFF.

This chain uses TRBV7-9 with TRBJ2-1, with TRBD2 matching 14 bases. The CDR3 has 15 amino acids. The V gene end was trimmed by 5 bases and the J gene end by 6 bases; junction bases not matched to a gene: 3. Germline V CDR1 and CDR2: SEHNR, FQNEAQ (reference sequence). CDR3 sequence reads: CASSRLAGGPNEQFF. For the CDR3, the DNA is TGTGCCAGCAGCAGACTAGCGGGGGGGCCCAATGAGCAGTTCTTC.

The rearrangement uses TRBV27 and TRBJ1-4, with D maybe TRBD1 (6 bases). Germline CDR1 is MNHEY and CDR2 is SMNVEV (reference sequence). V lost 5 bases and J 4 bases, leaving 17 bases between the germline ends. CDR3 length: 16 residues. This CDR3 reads CASSGAGEGFNEKLFF. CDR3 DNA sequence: TGTGCCAGCAGTGGGGCAGGGGAGGGGTTTAATGAAAAACTGTTTTTT.

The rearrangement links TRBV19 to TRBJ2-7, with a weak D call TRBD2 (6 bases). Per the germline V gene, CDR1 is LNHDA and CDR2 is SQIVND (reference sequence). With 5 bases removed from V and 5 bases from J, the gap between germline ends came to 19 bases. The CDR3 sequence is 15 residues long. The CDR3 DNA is TGTGCCAGTAGTGTGCGGGGAAAGGAATTGAACGAGCAGTACTTC. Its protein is CASSVRGKELNEQYF.

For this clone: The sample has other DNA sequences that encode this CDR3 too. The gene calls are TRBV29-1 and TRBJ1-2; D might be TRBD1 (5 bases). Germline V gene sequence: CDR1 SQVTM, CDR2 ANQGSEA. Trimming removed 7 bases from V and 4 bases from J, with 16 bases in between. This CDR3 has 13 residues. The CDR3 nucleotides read TGCAGCGGGGCGGGACGGAGGGGCTATGGCTACACCTTC. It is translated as CSGAGRRGYGYTF. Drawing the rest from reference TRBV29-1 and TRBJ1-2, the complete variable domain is SAVISQKPSRDICQRGTSLTIQCQVDSQVTMMFWYRQQPGQSLTLIATANQGSEATYESGFVIDKFPISRPNLTFSTLTVSNMSPEDSSIYLCSGAGRRGYGYTFGSGTRLTVV.

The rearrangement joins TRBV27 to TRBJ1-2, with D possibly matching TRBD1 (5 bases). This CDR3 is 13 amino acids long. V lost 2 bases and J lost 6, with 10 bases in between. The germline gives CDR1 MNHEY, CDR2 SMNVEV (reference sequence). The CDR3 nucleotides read TGTGCCAGCAGTTTAAGGGCAGGGAATGGCTACACCTTC. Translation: CASSLRAGNGYTF.

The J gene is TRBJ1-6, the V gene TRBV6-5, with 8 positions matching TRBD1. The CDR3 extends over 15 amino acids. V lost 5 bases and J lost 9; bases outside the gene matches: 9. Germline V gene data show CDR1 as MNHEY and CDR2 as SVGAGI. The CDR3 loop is CASSRTDRVSSPLHF. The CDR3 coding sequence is TGTGCCAGCAGTAGGACGGACAGGGTCAGTTCACCCCTCCACTTT.

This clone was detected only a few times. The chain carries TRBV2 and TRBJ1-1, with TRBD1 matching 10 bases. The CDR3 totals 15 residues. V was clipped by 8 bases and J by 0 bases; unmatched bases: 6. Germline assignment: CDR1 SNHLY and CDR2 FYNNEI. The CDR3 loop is CASGDRGRVNTEAFF. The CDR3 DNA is TGTGCCAGCGGGGACAGGGGAAGGGTGAACACTGAAGCTTTCTTT.

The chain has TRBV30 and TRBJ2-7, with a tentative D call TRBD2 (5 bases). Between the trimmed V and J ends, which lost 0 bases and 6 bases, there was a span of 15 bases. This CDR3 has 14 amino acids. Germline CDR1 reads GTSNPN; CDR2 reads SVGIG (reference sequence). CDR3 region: CAWSVRGHGREQYF. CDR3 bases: TGTGCCTGGAGTGTAAGAGGGCACGGTCGCGAGCAGTACTTC.

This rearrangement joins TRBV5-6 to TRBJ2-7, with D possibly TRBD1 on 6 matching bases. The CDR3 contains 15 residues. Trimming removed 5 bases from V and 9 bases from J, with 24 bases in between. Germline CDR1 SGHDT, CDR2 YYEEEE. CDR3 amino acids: CASSPGTPPLRGQYF. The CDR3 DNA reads TGTGCCAGCAGTCCCGGGACACCCCCCCTACGTGGGCAGTACTTC.

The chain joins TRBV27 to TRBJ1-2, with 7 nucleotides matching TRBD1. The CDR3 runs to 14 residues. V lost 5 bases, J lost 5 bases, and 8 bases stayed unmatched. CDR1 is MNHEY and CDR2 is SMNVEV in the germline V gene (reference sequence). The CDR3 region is CASSNGQAIYGYTF. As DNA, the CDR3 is TGTGCCAGCAGTAACGGACAGGCGATATATGGCTACACCTTC.

In DNA, the CDR3 is TGTGCCAGCAGTTCCGGGGGGCCGTACAATGAGCAGTTCTTC. Residues: CASSSGGPYNEQFF. The chain carries TRBV27 and TRBJ2-1; D may be TRBD2 (7 bases). Germline V lookup: CDR1 MNHEY, CDR2 SMNVEV (reference sequence). This CDR3 spans 14 amino acids. Trimming cost V 4 bases and J 4 bases, with 11 bases left between them.

The CDR3 DNA reads TGCGCCAGCAGCCAAGAGGCAGGGTACTATGGCTACACCTTC. This sequence encodes CASSQEAGYYGYTF. This rearrangement joins TRBV4-3 to TRBJ1-2, with D perhaps TRBD1 (5 bases). Germline V lookup: CDR1 LGHNA, CDR2 YSLEER. The CDR3 is 14 amino acids. V lost 0 bases and J 3 bases, leaving 8 bases between the germline ends.

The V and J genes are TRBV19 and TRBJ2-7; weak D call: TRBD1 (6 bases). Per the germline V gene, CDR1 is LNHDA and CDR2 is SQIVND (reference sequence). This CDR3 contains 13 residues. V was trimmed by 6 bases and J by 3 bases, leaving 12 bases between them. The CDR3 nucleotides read TGTGCCAGTAGCCGGGACATGAGCTACGAGCAGTACTTC. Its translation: CASSRDMSYEQYF.

The CDR3, as DNA: TGTGCCAGCAGCTTATCCTCCGGACTAGCCTACGAGCAGTACTTC. Protein sequence: CASSLSSGLAYEQYF. This sequence joins TRBV7-3 and TRBJ2-7; TRBD2 aligns across 7 bases. The V segment lost 2 bases and the J segment 2 bases; nucleotides outside the gene matches: 6. The CDR3 extends over 15 amino acids. Germline V CDR1 and CDR2: SGHTA, FQGTGA.

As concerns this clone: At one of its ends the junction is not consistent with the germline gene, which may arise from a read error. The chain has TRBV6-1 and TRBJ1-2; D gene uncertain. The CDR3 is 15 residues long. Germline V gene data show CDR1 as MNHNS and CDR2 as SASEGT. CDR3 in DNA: TGTGCCAGCAGTGAACTCTCAAGTGCCTATGGAGTTGAGGCCTTC. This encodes CASSELSSAYGVEAF.

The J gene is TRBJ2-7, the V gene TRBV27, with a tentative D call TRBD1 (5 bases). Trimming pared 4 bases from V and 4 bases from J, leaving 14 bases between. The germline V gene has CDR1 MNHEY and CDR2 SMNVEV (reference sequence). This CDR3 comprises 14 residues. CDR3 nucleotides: TGTGCCAGCAGTTCCCATGGGGCTTCGTACGAGCAGTACTTC. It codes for CASSSHGASYEQYF.

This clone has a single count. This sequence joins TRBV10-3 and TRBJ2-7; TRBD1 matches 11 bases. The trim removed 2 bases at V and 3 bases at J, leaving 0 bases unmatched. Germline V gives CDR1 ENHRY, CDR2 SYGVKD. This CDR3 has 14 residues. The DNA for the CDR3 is TGTGCCATCAGTGAGGGGACAGGGGGCTACGAGCAGTACTTC. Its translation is CAISEGTGGYEQYF.

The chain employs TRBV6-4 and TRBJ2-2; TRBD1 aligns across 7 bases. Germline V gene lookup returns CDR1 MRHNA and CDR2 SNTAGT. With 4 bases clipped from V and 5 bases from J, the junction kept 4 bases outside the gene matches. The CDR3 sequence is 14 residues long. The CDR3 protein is CASSVTGETGELFF. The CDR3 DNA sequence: TGTGCCAGCAGTGTAACAGGGGAAACCGGGGAGCTGTTTTTT.

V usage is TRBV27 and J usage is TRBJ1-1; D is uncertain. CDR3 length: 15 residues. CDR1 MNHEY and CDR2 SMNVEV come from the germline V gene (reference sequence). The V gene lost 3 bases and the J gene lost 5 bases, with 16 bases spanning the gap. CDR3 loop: CASSLSPGGRTEAFF. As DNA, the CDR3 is TGTGCCAGCAGTTTGTCTCCGGGTGGTAGGACTGAAGCTTTCTTT.

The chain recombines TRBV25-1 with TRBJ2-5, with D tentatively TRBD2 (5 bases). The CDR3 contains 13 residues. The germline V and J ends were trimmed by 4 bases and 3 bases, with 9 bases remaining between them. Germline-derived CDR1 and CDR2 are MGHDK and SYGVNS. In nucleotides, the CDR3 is TGTGCCAGCAGTGGTCACGGGGAAGAGACCCAGTACTTC. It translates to CASSGHGEETQYF.

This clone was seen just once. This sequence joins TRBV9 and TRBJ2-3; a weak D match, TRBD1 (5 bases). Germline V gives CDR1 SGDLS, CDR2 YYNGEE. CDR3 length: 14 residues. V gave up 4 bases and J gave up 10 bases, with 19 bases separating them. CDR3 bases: TGTGCCAGCAGCCCCGACAGCTGGGTCAATGCGCAGTATTTT. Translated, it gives CASSPDSWVNAQYF.

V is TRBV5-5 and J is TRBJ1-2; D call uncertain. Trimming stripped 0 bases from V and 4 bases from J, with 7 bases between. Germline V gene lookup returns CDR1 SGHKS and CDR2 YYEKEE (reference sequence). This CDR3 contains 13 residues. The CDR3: CASSLAYSYGYTF. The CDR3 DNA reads TGTGCCAGCAGCTTGGCTTACAGCTATGGCTACACCTTC.